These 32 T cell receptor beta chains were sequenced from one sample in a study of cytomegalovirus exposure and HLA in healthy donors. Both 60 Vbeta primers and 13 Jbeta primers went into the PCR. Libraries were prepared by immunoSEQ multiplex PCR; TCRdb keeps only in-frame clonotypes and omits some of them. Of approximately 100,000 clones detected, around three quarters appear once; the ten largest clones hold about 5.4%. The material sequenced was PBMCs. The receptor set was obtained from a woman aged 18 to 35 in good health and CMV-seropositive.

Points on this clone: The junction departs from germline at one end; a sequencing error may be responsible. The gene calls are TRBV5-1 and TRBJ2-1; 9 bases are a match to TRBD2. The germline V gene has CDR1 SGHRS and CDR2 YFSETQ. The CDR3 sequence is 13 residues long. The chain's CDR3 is CASSLSSGRTWIF. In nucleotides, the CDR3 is TGCGCCAGCAGCCTAAGTAGCGGGAGAACTTGGATCTTC.

CDR3 in DNA: TGCGCCAGCAGCTTGGGACGGGGGGCCTACACCTACGAGCAGTACTTC. Translated, it gives CASSLGRGAYTYEQYF. The V call is TRBV5-1, the J call TRBJ2-7; D perhaps matches TRBD2 (7 bases). The CDR3 length is 16 residues. Germline V lookup: CDR1 SGHRS, CDR2 YFSETQ. V gave up 0 bases and J gave up 2 bases, with 15 bases separating them. Using reference TRBV5-1 and TRBJ2-7 for the parts outside the CDR3, the full variable domain is KAGVTQTPRYLIKTRGQQVTLSCSPISGHRSVSWYQQTPGQGLQFLFEYFSETQRNKGNFPGRFSGRQFSNSRSEMNVSTLELGDSALYLCASSLGRGAYTYEQYFGPGTRLTVT.

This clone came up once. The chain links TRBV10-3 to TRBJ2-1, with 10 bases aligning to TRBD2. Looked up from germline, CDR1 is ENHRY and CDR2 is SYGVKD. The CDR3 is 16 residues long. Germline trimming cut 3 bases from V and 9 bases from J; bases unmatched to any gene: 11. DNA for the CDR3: TGTGCCATCAGTGACAGCGGGAGGGCCCTTATAAGTGAGCAGTTCTTC. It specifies CAISDSGRALISEQFF.

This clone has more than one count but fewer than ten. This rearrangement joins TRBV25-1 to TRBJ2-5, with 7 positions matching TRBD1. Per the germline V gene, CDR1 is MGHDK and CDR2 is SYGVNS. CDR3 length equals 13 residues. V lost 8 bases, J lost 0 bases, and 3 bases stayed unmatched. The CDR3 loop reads CASGQVNQETQYF. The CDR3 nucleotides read TGTGCCAGCGGACAGGTTAACCAAGAGACCCAGTACTTC. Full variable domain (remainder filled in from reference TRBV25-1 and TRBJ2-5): EADIYQTPRYLVIGTGKKITLECSQTMGHDKMYWYQQDPGMELHLIHYSYGVNSTEKGDLSSESTVSRIRTEHFPLTLESARPSHTSQYLCASGQVNQETQYFGPGTRLLVL.

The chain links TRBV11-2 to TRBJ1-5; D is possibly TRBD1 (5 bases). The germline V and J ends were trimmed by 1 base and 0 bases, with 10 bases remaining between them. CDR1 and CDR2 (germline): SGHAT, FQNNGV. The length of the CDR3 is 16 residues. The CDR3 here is CASSLGGGGSNQPQHF. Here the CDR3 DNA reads TGTGCCAGCAGCTTAGGGGGGGGAGGTAGCAATCAGCCCCAGCATTTT. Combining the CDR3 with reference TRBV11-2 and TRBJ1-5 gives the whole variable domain EAGVAQSPRYKIIEKRQSVAFWCNPISGHATLYWYQQILGQGPKLLIQFQNNGVVDDSQLPKDRFSAERLKGVDSTLKIQPAKLEDSAVYLCASSLGGGGSNQPQHFGDGTRLSIL.

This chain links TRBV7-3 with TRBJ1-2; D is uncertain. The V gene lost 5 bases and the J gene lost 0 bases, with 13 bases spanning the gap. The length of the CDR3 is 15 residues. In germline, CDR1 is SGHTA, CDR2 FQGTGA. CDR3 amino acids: CASSRGVGTNYGYTF. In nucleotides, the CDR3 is TGTGCCAGCAGCCGTGGGGTCGGGACTAACTATGGCTACACCTTC.

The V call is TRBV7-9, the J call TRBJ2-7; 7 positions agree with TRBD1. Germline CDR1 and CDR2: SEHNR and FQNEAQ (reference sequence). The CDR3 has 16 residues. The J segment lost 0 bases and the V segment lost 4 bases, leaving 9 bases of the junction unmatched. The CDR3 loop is CASSYPERDSSYEQYF. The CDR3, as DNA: TGTGCCAGCAGCTACCCGGAACGGGACAGCTCCTACGAGCAGTACTTC. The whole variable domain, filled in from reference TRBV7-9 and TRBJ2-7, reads DTGVSQNPRHKITKRGQNVTFRCDPISEHNRLYWYRQTLGQGPEFLTYFQNEAQLEKSRLLSDRFSAERPKGSFSTLEIQRTEQGDSAMYLCASSYPERDSSYEQYFGPGTRLTVT.

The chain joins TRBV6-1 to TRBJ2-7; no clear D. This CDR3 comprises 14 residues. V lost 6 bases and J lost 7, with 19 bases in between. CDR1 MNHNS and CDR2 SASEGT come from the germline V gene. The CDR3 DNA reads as TGTGCCAGCAGGGCCTGGGCAGCAGTTGAAGAGCAGTACTTC. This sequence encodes CASRAWAAVEEQYF.

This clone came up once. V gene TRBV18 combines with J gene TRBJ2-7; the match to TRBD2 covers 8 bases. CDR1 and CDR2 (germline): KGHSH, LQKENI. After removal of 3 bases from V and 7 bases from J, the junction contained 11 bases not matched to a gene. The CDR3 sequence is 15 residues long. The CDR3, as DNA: TGTGCCAGCTCACCCCCCGACAGCGGGAGTTGGGAGCAGTACTTC. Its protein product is CASSPPDSGSWEQYF.

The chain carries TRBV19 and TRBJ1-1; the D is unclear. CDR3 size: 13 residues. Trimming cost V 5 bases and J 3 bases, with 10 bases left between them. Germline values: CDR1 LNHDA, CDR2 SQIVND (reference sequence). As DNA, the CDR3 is TGTGCCAGTAGTGCAGGCCAATACACTGAAGCTTTCTTT. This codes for CASSAGQYTEAFF.

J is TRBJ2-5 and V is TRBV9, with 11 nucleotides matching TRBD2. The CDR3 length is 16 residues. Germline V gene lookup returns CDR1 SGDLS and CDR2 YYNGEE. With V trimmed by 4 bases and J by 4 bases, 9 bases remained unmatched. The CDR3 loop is CASSPGLAAGGETQYF. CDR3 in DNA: TGTGCCAGCAGCCCGGGACTAGCGGCAGGGGGAGAGACCCAGTACTTC.

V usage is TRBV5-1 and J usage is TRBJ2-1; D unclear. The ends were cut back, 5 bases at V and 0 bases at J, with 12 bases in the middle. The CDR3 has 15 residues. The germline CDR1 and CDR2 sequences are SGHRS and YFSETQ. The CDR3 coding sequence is TGCGCCAGCAGTCTAGACTTGTACTCCTACAATGAGCAGTTCTTC. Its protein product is CASSLDLYSYNEQFF.

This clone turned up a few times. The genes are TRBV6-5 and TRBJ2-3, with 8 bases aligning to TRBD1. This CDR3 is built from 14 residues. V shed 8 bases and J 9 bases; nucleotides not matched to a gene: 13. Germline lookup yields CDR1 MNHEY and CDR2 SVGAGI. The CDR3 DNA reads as TGTGCCAGCGCAGGGGGCAGAAAATCACTAACGCAGTATTTT. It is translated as CASAGGRKSLTQYF.

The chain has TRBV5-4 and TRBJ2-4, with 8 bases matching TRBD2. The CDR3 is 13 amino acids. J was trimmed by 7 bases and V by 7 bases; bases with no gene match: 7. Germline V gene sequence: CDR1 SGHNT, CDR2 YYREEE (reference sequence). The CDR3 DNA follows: TGTGCCAGCTCCTCGGGGGGGAGCAACATTCAGTACTTC. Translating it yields CASSSGGSNIQYF.

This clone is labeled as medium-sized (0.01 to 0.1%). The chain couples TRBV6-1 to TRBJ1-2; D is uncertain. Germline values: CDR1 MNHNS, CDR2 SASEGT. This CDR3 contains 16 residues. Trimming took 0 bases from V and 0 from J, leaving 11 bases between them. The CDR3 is CASSEAGGLANYGYTF. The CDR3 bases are TGTGCCAGCAGTGAAGCTGGAGGGCTTGCTAACTATGGCTACACCTTC.

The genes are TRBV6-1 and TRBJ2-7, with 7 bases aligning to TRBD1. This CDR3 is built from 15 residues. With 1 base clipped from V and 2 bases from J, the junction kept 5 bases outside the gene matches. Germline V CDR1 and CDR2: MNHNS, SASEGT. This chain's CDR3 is CASSEGWDSTYEQYF. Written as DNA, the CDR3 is TGTGCCAGCAGTGAAGGTTGGGACAGCACCTACGAGCAGTACTTC.

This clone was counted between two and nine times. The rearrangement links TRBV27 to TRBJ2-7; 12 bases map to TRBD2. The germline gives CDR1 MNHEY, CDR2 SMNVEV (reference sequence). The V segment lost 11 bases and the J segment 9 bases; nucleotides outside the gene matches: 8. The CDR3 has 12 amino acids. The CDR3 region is CASGLAGGWQYF. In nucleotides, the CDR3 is TGTGCCTCTGGGCTAGCGGGAGGGTGGCAGTACTTC.

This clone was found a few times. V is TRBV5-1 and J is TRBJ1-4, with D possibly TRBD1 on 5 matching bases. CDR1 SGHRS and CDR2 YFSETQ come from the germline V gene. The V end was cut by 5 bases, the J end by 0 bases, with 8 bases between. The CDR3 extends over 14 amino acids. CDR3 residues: CASRQGATNEKLFF. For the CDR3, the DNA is TGCGCCAGCAGACAAGGGGCAACTAATGAAAAACTGTTTTTT.

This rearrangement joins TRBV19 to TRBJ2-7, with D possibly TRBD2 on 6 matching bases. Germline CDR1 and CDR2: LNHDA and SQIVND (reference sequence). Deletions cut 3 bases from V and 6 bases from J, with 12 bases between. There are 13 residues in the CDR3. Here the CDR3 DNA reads TGTGCCAGTAGTATCGGCGGGGCGGGCGAGCAGTACTTC. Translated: CASSIGGAGEQYF.

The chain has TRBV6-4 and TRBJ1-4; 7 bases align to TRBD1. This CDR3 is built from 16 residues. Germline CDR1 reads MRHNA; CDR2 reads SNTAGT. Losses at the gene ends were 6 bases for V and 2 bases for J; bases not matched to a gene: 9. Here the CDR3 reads CASRGEPGQTNEKLFF. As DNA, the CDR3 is TGTGCCAGCAGGGGGGAACCGGGACAGACTAATGAAAAACTGTTTTTT.

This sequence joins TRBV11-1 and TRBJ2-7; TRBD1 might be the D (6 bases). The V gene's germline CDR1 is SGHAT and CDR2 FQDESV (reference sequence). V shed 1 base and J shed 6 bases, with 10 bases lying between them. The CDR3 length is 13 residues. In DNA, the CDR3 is TGTGCCAGCAGCTTAGGACAGGTTTCCGAGCAGTACTTC. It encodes CASSLGQVSEQYF.

As DNA, the CDR3 is TGTGCCAGCAGTCCCCCGGGGGTAGGATCCTACGAGCAGTACTTC. Translation gives CASSPPGVGSYEQYF. The genes are TRBV27 and TRBJ2-7, with D perhaps matching TRBD2 (6 bases). Deletions cut 5 bases from V and 1 base from J, with 15 bases between. This CDR3 has 15 residues. The germline CDR1 and CDR2 sequences are MNHEY and SMNVEV (reference sequence).

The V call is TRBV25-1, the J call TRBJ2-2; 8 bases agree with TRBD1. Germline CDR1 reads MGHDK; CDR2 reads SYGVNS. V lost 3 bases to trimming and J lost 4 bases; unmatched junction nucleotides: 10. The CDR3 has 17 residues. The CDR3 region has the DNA TGTGCCAGCAGTGATCCAAGGACAGGGAGAATCACCGGGGAGCTGTTTTTT. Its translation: CASSDPRTGRITGELFF.

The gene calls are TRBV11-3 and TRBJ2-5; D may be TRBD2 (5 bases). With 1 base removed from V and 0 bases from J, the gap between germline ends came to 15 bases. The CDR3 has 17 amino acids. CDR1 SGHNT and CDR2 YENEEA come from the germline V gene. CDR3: CASSLGSRGYYQETQYF. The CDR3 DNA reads TGTGCCAGCAGCTTAGGTTCCCGGGGATATTACCAAGAGACCCAGTACTTC.

CDR3 in amino acids: CASSLGRVLNTEAFF. The CDR3 DNA reads TGTGCCAGCAGTTTAGGCAGGGTGTTGAACACTGAAGCTTTCTTT. This chain uses TRBV28 with TRBJ1-1; D might be TRBD1 (5 bases). The germline V and J ends were trimmed by 2 bases and 0 bases, with 10 bases remaining between them. This CDR3 has 15 amino acids. Per the germline V gene, CDR1 is MDHEN and CDR2 is SYDVKM.

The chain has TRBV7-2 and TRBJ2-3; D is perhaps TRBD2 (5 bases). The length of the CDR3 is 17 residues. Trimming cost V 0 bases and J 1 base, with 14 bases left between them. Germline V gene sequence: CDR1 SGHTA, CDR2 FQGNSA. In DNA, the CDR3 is TGTGCCAGCAGCTTAGCCCCAAGCGGAACTGGCACAGATACGCAGTATTTT. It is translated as CASSLAPSGTGTDTQYF. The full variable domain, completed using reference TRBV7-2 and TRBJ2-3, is GAGVSQSPSNKVTEKGKDVELRCDPISGHTALYWYRQSLGQGLEFLIYFQGNSAPDKSGLPSDRFSAERTGGSVSTLTIQRTQQEDSAVYLCASSLAPSGTGTDTQYFGPGTRLTVL.

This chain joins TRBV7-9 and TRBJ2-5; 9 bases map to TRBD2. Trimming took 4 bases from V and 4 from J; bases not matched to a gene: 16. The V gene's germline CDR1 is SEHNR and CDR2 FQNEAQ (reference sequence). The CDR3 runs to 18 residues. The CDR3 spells CASSSLLQRREGGETQYF. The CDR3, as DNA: TGTGCCAGCAGCTCACTACTCCAAAGGCGGGAGGGGGGAGAGACCCAGTACTTC. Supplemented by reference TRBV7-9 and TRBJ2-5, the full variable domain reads DTGVSQNPRHKITKRGQNVTFRCDPISEHNRLYWYRQTLGQGPEFLTYFQNEAQLEKSRLLSDRFSAERPKGSFSTLEIQRTEQGDSAMYLCASSSLLQRREGGETQYFGPGTRLLVL.

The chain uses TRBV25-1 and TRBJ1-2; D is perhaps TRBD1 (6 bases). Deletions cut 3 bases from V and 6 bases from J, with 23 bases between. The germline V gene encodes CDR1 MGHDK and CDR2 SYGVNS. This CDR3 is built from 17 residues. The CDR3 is CASSDTLVPGRGDGYTF. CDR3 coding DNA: TGTGCCAGCAGTGATACCCTCGTGCCCGGCAGGGGAGATGGCTACACCTTC.

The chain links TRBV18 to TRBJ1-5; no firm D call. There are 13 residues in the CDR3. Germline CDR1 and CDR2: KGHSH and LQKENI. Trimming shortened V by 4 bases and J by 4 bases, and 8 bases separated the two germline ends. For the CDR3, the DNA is TGTGCCAGCTCACTGTCGGGAAATCAGCCCCAGCATTTT. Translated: CASSLSGNQPQHF. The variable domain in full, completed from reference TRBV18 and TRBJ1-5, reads NAGVMQNPRHLVRRRGQEARLRCSPMKGHSHVYWYRQLPEEGLKFMVYLQKENIIDESGMPKERFSAEFPKEGPSILRIQQVVRGDSAAYFCASSLSGNQPQHFGDGTRLSIL.

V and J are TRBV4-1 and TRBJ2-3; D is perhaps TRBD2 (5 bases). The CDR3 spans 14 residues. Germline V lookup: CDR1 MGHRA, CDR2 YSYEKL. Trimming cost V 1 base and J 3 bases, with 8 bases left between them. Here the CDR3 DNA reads TGCGCCAGCAGCCAAGTACCGGGAACAGATACGCAGTATTTT. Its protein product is CASSQVPGTDTQYF.

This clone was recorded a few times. CDR3 sequence: CASSFAGNEQFF. The CDR3 DNA sequence: TGTGCCAGCAGTTTTGCAGGGAATGAGCAGTTCTTC. The genes are TRBV28 and TRBJ2-1, with D perhaps matching TRBD1 (5 bases). Germline lookup yields CDR1 MDHEN and CDR2 SYDVKM. Trimming left V 3 bases short and J 7 bases short, with 7 bases between. The CDR3 totals 12 residues. The entire variable domain, with the rest obtained from reference TRBV28 and TRBJ2-1, is as follows: DVKVTQSSRYLVKRTGEKVFLECVQDMDHENMFWYRQDPGLGLRLIYFSYDVKMKEKGDIPEGYSVSREKKERFSLILESASTNQTSMYLCASSFAGNEQFFGPGTRLTVL.

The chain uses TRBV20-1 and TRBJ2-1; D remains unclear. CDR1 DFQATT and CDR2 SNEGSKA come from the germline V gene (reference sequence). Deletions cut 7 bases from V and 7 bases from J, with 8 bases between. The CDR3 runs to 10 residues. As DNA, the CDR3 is TGCAGTGTGGGCATTAATGAGCAGTTCTTC. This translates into CSVGINEQFF.